These T cell receptor beta chains were read from a single sample in a study of molecular identifiers for immune sequencing clone quantification. TCRdb used MiXCR to reprocess the PCR reads, holding one entry per CDR3 protein. Among a few hundred thousand distinct CDR3 sequences listed, over 20% were seen once. Sequenced: naive CD8+ T cells from blood, with Jurkat cell RNA spiked in. These receptor sequences come from a human donor in good health. Some libraries in this study had Jurkat cell RNA spiked in. The CDR3 runs from the conserved cysteine through the conserved F or W. D genes are given only for firm matches. The size entry is marked missing in some rows and otherwise reads once, few, many or a size class.

v_gene: TRBV5-6; len: 16; j_gene: TRBJ1-1; abundance: many; d_gene: .; CDR3nt: TGTGCCAGCAGCTTGGACCCGGCGGGGGCGGTATCTGAAGCTTTCTTT; CDR3aa: CASSLDPAGAVSEAFF
v_gene: TRBV7-9; len: 12; j_gene: TRBJ2-1; abundance: .; d_gene: .; CDR3nt: TGTGCCAGCTATAATTCATGGAATGAGCAGTTCTTC; CDR3aa: CASYNSWNEQFF
v_gene: TRBV7-3; len: 13; j_gene: TRBJ2-1; abundance: .; d_gene: .; CDR3nt: TGTGCCTGCAGCCCCGACAGCTACAATGAGCAGTTCTTC; CDR3aa: CACSPDSYNEQFF
v_gene: TRBV6-5; len: 12; j_gene: TRBJ2-3; abundance: few; d_gene: .; CDR3nt: TGTGCCAGCAGGGGACCTAGGGATACGCAGTATTTT; CDR3aa: CASRGPRDTQYF
v_gene: TRBV5-1; len: 13; j_gene: TRBJ2-7; abundance: many; d_gene: .; CDR3nt: TGCGCCAGCAGCTTGGGTAGCGACTACGAGCAGTACTTC; CDR3aa: CASSLGSDYEQYF
v_gene: TRBV7-9; len: 13; j_gene: TRBJ1-4; abundance: few; d_gene: TRBD1; CDR3nt: TGTGCCAGCAGCTCCGGACAGGGCGTAAAACTGTTTTTT; CDR3aa: CASSSGQGVKLFF
v_gene: TRBV12-5; len: 15; j_gene: TRBJ2-3; abundance: few; d_gene: TRBD1; CDR3nt: TGTGCTAGTGGTCTGGGGACAGGGGGCTTGAATACGCAGTATTTT; CDR3aa: CASGLGTGGLNTQYF
v_gene: TRBV30; len: 13; j_gene: TRBJ2-2; abundance: .; d_gene: TRBD1; CDR3nt: TGTGCCTGGGATTATACAGGGGCCGGGGAGCTGTTTTTT; CDR3aa: CAWDYTGAGELFF
v_gene: TRBV6-5; len: 14; j_gene: TRBJ1-2; abundance: few; d_gene: .; CDR3nt: TGTGCCAGCAGTCCCGAAAACAGGTTTTATGGCTACACCTTC; CDR3aa: CASSPENRFYGYTF
v_gene: TRBV11-2; len: 13; j_gene: TRBJ2-5; abundance: .; d_gene: .; CDR3nt: TGTGCCAGCATAGGTCAGAAACAAGAGACCCAGTACTTC; CDR3aa: CASIGQKQETQYF
v_gene: TRBV7-9; len: 15; j_gene: TRBJ1-1; abundance: few; d_gene: .; CDR3nt: TGTGCCAGCAGCCCCGGGGGGCAAACCGGGACTGAAGCTTTCTTT; CDR3aa: CASSPGGQTGTEAFF
v_gene: TRBV28; len: 14; j_gene: TRBJ2-7; abundance: many; d_gene: .; CDR3nt: TGTGCCAGCAGTACCGTAGGGGGGCCCTACGAGCAGTACTTC; CDR3aa: CASSTVGGPYEQYF
v_gene: TRBV24-1; len: 15; j_gene: TRBJ2-3; abundance: many; d_gene: TRBD1; CDR3nt: TGTGCCACCGAAATCTCGAGACAGGGAAGAGATACGCAGTATTTT; CDR3aa: CATEISRQGRDTQYF
v_gene: TRBV19; len: 15; j_gene: TRBJ1-1; abundance: many; d_gene: TRBD1; CDR3nt: TGTGCCAGTAGTATAGGGGACAGCCCGAACACTGAAGCTTTCTTT; CDR3aa: CASSIGDSPNTEAFF
v_gene: TRBV11-2; len: 16; j_gene: TRBJ2-3; abundance: .; d_gene: .; CDR3nt: TGTGCCAGCAGCTTAGATATCGATCCCTATATGGATACGCAGTATTTT; CDR3aa: CASSLDIDPYMDTQYF
v_gene: TRBV6-5; len: 13; j_gene: TRBJ2-1; abundance: .; d_gene: .; CDR3nt: TGTGCCAGCAGTTCCCAGGGACACAATGAGCAGTTCTTC; CDR3aa: CASSSQGHNEQFF
v_gene: TRBV11-1; len: 13; j_gene: TRBJ2-7; abundance: .; d_gene: TRBD1; CDR3nt: TGTGCCAGCAGCAAGGGACAGGGCGACGAGCAGTACTTC; CDR3aa: CASSKGQGDEQYF
v_gene: TRBV4-3; len: 15; j_gene: TRBJ2-7; abundance: .; d_gene: .; CDR3nt: TGCGCCAGCAGCCAAGATGGGCGGGCCTCCTACGAGCAGTACTTC; CDR3aa: CASSQDGRASYEQYF
v_gene: TRBV2; len: 14; j_gene: TRBJ1-1; abundance: many; d_gene: TRBD1; CDR3nt: TGTGCCAGCAGAGACGGGACAGGGCTTTCGAAAGCTTTCTTT; CDR3aa: CASRDGTGLSKAFF
v_gene: TRBV6-2/TRBV6-3; len: 16; j_gene: TRBJ2-3; abundance: .; d_gene: TRBD2; CDR3nt: TGTGCCAGCAGTTACCCAGGACTAGTGAGCACAGATACGCAGTATTTT; CDR3aa: CASSYPGLVSTDTQYF
v_gene: TRBV12-3/TRBV12-4; len: 16; j_gene: TRBJ2-1; abundance: few; d_gene: TRBD2; CDR3nt: TGTGCCAGCAGCCCGACTAGCGGGGGGAATTACAATGAGCAGTTCTTC; CDR3aa: CASSPTSGGNYNEQFF
v_gene: TRBV7-2; len: 14; j_gene: TRBJ2-7; abundance: few; d_gene: .; CDR3nt: TGTGCCAGCAGCATCTACCCCCACTCCTACGAGCAGTACTTC; CDR3aa: CASSIYPHSYEQYF
v_gene: TRBV27; len: 16; j_gene: TRBJ2-2; abundance: .; d_gene: .; CDR3nt: TGTGCCAGCAGTTTTTCAACGACAGGATGGACCGGGGAGCTGTTTTTT; CDR3aa: CASSFSTTGWTGELFF
v_gene: TRBV19; len: 14; j_gene: TRBJ1-5; abundance: few; d_gene: TRBD1; CDR3nt: TGTGCCAGTAGTTACACAGGGGTGGTCCAGCCCCAGCATTTT; CDR3aa: CASSYTGVVQPQHF
v_gene: TRBV4-3; len: 14; j_gene: TRBJ2-1; abundance: .; d_gene: .; CDR3nt: TGCGCCAGCAGCCAAGATGCCGGGGCCAATGAGCAGTTCTTC; CDR3aa: CASSQDAGANEQFF
v_gene: TRBV30; len: 15; j_gene: TRBJ2-7; abundance: .; d_gene: TRBD2; CDR3nt: TGTGCCTGGATACCCCGGACTAGCGGCTCCTACGAGCAGTACTTC; CDR3aa: CAWIPRTSGSYEQYF
v_gene: TRBV29-1; len: 14; j_gene: TRBJ1-1; abundance: many; d_gene: .; CDR3nt: TGCAGCGTTGAAGGATCCCGAATGGGCACTGAAGCTTTCTTT; CDR3aa: CSVEGSRMGTEAFF
v_gene: TRBV6-1; len: 14; j_gene: TRBJ1-4; abundance: many; d_gene: .; CDR3nt: TGTGCCAGCACCCATTGGGACCGGCAGGAAAAACTGTTTTTT; CDR3aa: CASTHWDRQEKLFF